This TCR beta chain comes out of a study of early T cells in non-severe SARS-CoV-2 infection. About the study: Unpaired chains resulted from sequencing bulk RNA of unsorted whole blood.

By share, this clonotype counts as medium-sized. Its specificity is unknown. Looked up from germline, CDR1 is SEHNR and CDR2 is FQNEAQ (reference sequence). This CDR3 has 13 amino acids. Trimming stripped 5 bases from V and 5 bases from J, with 12 bases between. Unique molecular identifiers (one per individual cDNA molecule) were attached. TCRdb reprocessed the 5' RACE reads with MiXCR, giving one entry per CDR3 protein. The sample holds 75,000 or so distinct CDR3 sequences, 11% to 15% seen once. Study-level results: Comparison of clonotypes with VDJdb favored anti-spike CD8 responses while missing private and CD4 specificities.

The chain carries TRBV7-9 and TRBJ1-2, with D hard to call. This receptor was taken from an adult who was a healthcare worker with PCR-confirmed SARS-CoV-2 infection or an uninfected control (not recorded which). The specimen was whole blood. Here the CDR3 reads CASSAFRFYGYTF. CDR3 sequence (DNA): TGTGCCAGCAGCGCGTTCCGCTTTTATGGCTACACCTTC.